This TCR beta chain comes out of a study of radiotherapy plus CTLA-4 blockade in lung cancer. Study at large: Objective responses were observed in 15% to 20% of patients, and disease control was achieved by 30% to 35%. The study, taken as a whole, reports: An expansion of tumor-derived TCR clones occurred in blood after radiotherapy plus ipilimumab. The authors reported that early blood T cell clone dynamics, with interferon-beta, best predicted response.

Turning to this clone: What it recognizes is unknown.

Only in-frame clones appear in the TCRdb table, and some are missing; sequencing was by immunoSEQ multiplex PCR. The sample has some 120,000 clones; 81% are singletons. CDR3 length: 17 amino acids. Trimming removed 5 bases at V and 7 bases at J, with 23 bases between. Germline CDR1 SGHTA, CDR2 FQGTGA. With ipilimumab providing CTLA-4 blockade, focal radiation was administered to patients who had chemo-refractory metastatic non-small-cell lung cancer. This TCR was sampled from a human donor with non-small cell lung cancer that progressed on radiotherapy plus ipilimumab. Some clones in this sample may be carry-over from other donors' samples. The material was peripheral blood, obtained from a patient treated with radiotherapy plus ipilimumab. The rearrangement joins TRBV7-3 to TRBJ2-2; D possibly corresponds to TRBD1 (6 bases). This CDR3 reads CASSPAGTRGRNGELFF. CDR3 coding DNA: TGTGCCAGCAGCCCAGCCGGGACACGTGGACGGAACGGGGAGCTGTTTTTT.